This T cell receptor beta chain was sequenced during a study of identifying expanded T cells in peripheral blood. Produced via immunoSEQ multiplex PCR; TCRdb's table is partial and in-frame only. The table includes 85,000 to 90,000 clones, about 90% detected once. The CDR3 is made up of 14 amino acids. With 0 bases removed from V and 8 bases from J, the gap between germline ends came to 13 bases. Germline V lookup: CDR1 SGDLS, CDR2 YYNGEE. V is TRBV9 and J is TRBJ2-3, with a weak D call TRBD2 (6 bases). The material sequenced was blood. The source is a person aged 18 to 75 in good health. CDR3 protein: CASSVVMLEGTQYF. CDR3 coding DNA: TGTGCCAGCAGCGTAGTCATGTTGGAGGGTACGCAGTATTTT.